This entry is about one T cell receptor beta chain. Produced via immunoSEQ multiplex PCR; TCRdb's table is partial and in-frame only. The sample has 72,000 or so clones, about 92% seen once; the top ten hold 4.2%. The sample is drawn from a study of T cell responses to AZD1222 COVID-19 vaccine. The receptor was isolated from an adult in good health. This specimen was peripheral blood, taken on day 0 of AZD1222 vaccination.

The CDR3 region is CASSYREDGYTF. CDR3 coding DNA: TGTGCCAGCAGTTACAGGGAAGATGGCTACACCTTC. The chain couples TRBV6-5 to TRBJ1-2, with D hard to call. Germline CDR1 is MNHEY and CDR2 is SVGAGI. The CDR3 is made up of 12 amino acids. V was trimmed by 2 bases and J by 6 bases, leaving 7 bases between them.